The TCR beta chain described here comes from a study of post-analysis software for immune sequencing data. As for the study in general: The courses of disease that were included comprised relapsing-remitting, secondary progressive and progressive-relapsing multiple sclerosis.

Study findings and constraints: Normalized Chao1 diversity was significantly lower in multiple sclerosis patients than in controls.

Researchers reported that TCR beta cDNA libraries carried unique molecular identifiers. It was from approximately 0.91 to 9.4 million T cells that 530,000 or so cDNA molecules came. Each CDR3 protein gets one entry after TCRdb re-called the PCR reads with MiXCR. The profile shows about 430,000 distinct CDR3 sequences, approximately 39% of them singletons. Worth noting for this clonotype: What it recognizes is unknown.

The sample was blood. This receptor was identified in a girl aged 2-10 years with multiple sclerosis.

The DNA of the CDR3 is TGCAGTGCTATACCGGGACTAGGTACCGGGGAGCTGTTTTTT. This sequence encodes CSAIPGLGTGELFF. J is TRBJ2-2 and V is TRBV20-1; 8 bases fit TRBD2. The germline CDR1 and CDR2 sequences are DFQATT and SNEGSKA (reference sequence). The CDR3 consists of 14 residues. V lost 4 bases and J lost 5; bases outside the gene matches: 6.